The 13 T cell receptor beta chains below come from one sample, sequenced in a study of regulatory T cells in long-lasting Graves disease. Construction of the TCR beta libraries employed iRepertoire HTBI primers in conjunction with Arm-PCR of CDR3 regions. TCRdb analysed the multiplex PCR reads with MiXCR anew, one entry per CDR3 protein. The sample includes some 200,000 distinct CDR3 sequences, roughly 18% of them seen just once. Time point denoted: newly diagnosed GD, antithyroid drugs for less than 3 months. The authors made the TCR library using RNA they extracted from PBMCs. These same data were also listed under a study on T cells in Graves' hyperthyroidism and ophthalmopathy.

This specimen was peripheral blood mononuclear cells (PBMCs), taken at new diagnosis, from a patient treated with antithyroid drugs. These receptor sequences come from a woman aged 30 to 39 with Graves disease.

This clonotype was recorded a few times. The chain carries TRBV4-1 and TRBJ1-4; 7 bases align to TRBD1. The trim removed 4 bases at V and 8 bases at J, leaving 10 bases unmatched. The V gene's germline CDR1 is MGHRA and CDR2 YSYEKL. CDR3 length: 15 residues. The CDR3 loop is CASSRGTVIVEKLFF. In nucleotides, the CDR3 is TGCGCCAGCAGCCGAGGGACAGTAATAGTAGAAAAACTGTTTTTT.

This clonotype was counted at least ten times. The rearrangement uses TRBV2 and TRBJ2-5; TRBD1 matches 8 bases. CDR3 length: 13 amino acids. The V gene's germline CDR1 is SNHLY and CDR2 FYNNEI. V dropped 4 bases and J dropped 5; count of bases not matched to a gene: 3. This CDR3 is CASSARQGETQYF. DNA of the CDR3: TGTGCCAGCAGTGCCCGACAGGGGGAGACCCAGTACTTC.

This sequence joins TRBV28 and TRBJ1-6; 11 bases map to TRBD1. This CDR3 region has 14 residues. After removal of 6 bases from V and 12 bases from J, the junction contained 7 bases not matched to a gene. Per the germline V gene, CDR1 is MDHEN and CDR2 is SYDVKM. CDR3: CASSTGTGGRPLHF. CDR3 DNA: TGTGCCAGCAGCACCGGGACAGGGGGAAGACCCCTCCACTTT.

This clonotype occurred many times. The chain carries TRBV9 and TRBJ1-3; perhaps TRBD1 as D (6 bases). Germline CDR1 SGDLS, CDR2 YYNGEE. CDR3 size: 16 residues. Trimming took off 4 bases at V and 2 bases at J, with 16 bases between the two ends. The CDR3 spells CASSPPPRGPGNTIYF. The CDR3 bases are TGTGCCAGCAGCCCTCCTCCTCGGGGGCCTGGAAACACCATATATTTT.

This clonotype has a count of ten or more. This rearrangement joins TRBV5-1 to TRBJ1-3; tentatively, D is TRBD1 (5 bases). Trimming stripped 5 bases from V and 0 bases from J, with 12 bases between. The germline V gene has CDR1 SGHRS and CDR2 YFSETQ. This CDR3 spans 15 amino acids. In nucleotides, the CDR3 is TGCGCCAGCAGATTAGGGGACGACTCTGGAAACACCATATATTTT. Translated, it gives CASRLGDDSGNTIYF.

This clonotype was detected many times. This chain joins TRBV12-3 or TRBV12-4 and TRBJ1-2, with D hard to call. V was cut by 2 bases and J by 3 bases, with 4 bases left in between. The CDR3 has 12 amino acids. For the CDR3, the DNA is TGTGCCAGCAGTTTATTGGACTATGGCTACACCTTC. It encodes CASSLLDYGYTF.

This clonotype was observed at least ten times. The gene calls are TRBV6-2 or TRBV6-3 and TRBJ1-1; 9 bases line up with TRBD1. The germline V gene has CDR1 MNHEY and CDR2 SVGEGT. V gave up 4 bases and J gave up 12 bases; unmatched junction bases: 9. This CDR3 contains 13 residues. The CDR3 DNA follows: TGTGCCAGCAGTTCTCCGGGACAGGGTGTTTCTTTCTTT. Translating it yields CASSSPGQGVSFF.

This clonotype was observed at least ten times. V is TRBV9 and J is TRBJ2-1, with D possibly being TRBD1 (6 bases). Germline V gives CDR1 SGDLS, CDR2 YYNGEE. The CDR3 runs to 16 residues. The V gene lost 3 bases and the J gene lost 0 bases, with 13 bases spanning the gap. The CDR3 sequence: CASSAEGVLSYNEQFF. As DNA, the CDR3 is TGTGCCAGCAGCGCCGAGGGGGTCCTCTCCTACAATGAGCAGTTCTTC.

This clonotype occurred many times. This chain uses TRBV7-8 with TRBJ1-2, with TRBD1 identical over 9 bases. From germline, CDR1 is SGHVS and CDR2 FQNEAQ. With 3 bases clipped from V and 1 base from J, the junction kept 3 bases outside the gene matches. The CDR3 is 15 amino acids. CDR3 bases: TGTGCCAGCAGCTTGCCGGGACAGGGTAACTATGGCTACACCTTC. It translates to CASSLPGQGNYGYTF.

The gene calls are TRBV20-1 and TRBJ2-1, with 8 positions matching TRBD2. This CDR3 has 14 amino acids. Per germline, CDR1 DFQATT and CDR2 SNEGSKA (reference sequence). V lost 0 bases and J lost 8; bases outside the gene matches: 6. The DNA for the CDR3 is TGCAGTGCTAGAGAGAGCGGGAGAGGCGATGAGCAGTTCTTC. This encodes CSARESGRGDEQFF.

This clonotype was recorded at least ten times. The chain couples TRBV11-3 to TRBJ2-2; no definite D call. V was shortened by 5 bases and J by 7 bases, with 11 bases between the two germline ends. The CDR3 length is 13 residues. Per the germline V gene, CDR1 is SGHNT and CDR2 is YENEEA. CDR3: CASSPVLSGELFF. The CDR3 DNA is TGTGCCAGCAGCCCCGTTTTGAGCGGGGAGCTGTTTTTT.

Ten or more counts support this clonotype. The chain carries TRBV20-1 and TRBJ1-5, with 8 bases matching TRBD1. V lost 6 bases to trimming and J lost 3 bases; unmatched junction nucleotides: 10. This CDR3 is 15 amino acids long. Germline lookup yields CDR1 DFQATT and CDR2 SNEGSKA (reference sequence). The CDR3 sequence is CSALGQGKFNQPQHF. The CDR3 nucleotides are TGCAGTGCCCTCGGACAGGGAAAGTTCAATCAGCCCCAGCATTTT.

This clonotype has at least ten counts. The CDR3 DNA reads as TGTGCCACCAGCAGAGATGGGACAGGGACCTATGGCTACACCTTC. This codes for CATSRDGTGTYGYTF. V is TRBV15 and J is TRBJ1-2, with TRBD1 matching 9 bases. The V gene end was trimmed by 0 bases and the J gene end by 4 bases; junction bases not matched to a gene: 3. The germline V gene encodes CDR1 LNHNV and CDR2 YYDKDF (reference sequence). The CDR3 loop spans 15 amino acids.